The rows below give T cell receptor beta chains drawn from one sample of a study of vaccination effects on CD4 cells after COVID-19. TCRdb's table, derived via immunoSEQ multiplex PCR, lists solely in-frame clones and lacks some. The repertoire holds 40,000 to 50,000 clones, with about 70% as singletons. The antigens these receptors bind are not known. The specimen was CD4+ T cells from PBMCs cultured with HCoV-OC43 spike peptides, collected after COVID-19 vaccination. Receptors were obtained from a human donor who received a COVID-19 vaccine. CDR3s include the opening cysteine and the closing phenylalanine or tryptophan. A D gene is named only where the DNA matches it firmly. Clone size is given for some rows only: seen once, a few or many times, or a class if the clone is expanded.

V: TRBV18
size: -
D: TRBD1
J: TRBJ2-6
CDR3: CASSPSRDRVLSGANVLTF
DNA: TGTGCCAGCTCACCCTCCCGGGACAGGGTCCTCTCTGGGGCCAACGTCCTGACTTTC

V: TRBV2
size: -
D: TRBD1
J: TRBJ2-1
CDR3: CAGQDANNEQFF
DNA: TGTGCCGGACAGGACGCAAACAATGAGCAGTTCTTC

V: TRBV18
size: -
D: TRBD1
J: TRBJ1-2
CDR3: CASSPNKDGTGGGGGYTF
DNA: TGTGCCAGCTCACCGAACAAAGACGGGACAGGGGGCGGAGGTGGCTACACCTTC

V: TRBV29-1
size: -
D: TRBD2
J: TRBJ2-1
CDR3: CSVDYTGLAGVLDHYNEQFF
DNA: TGCAGCGTTGATTACACGGGACTAGCGGGGGTTCTCGACCACTACAATGAGCAGTTCTTC

V: TRBV7-2
size: -
D: -
J: TRBJ2-3
CDR3: CASSWRGGTDTQYF
DNA: TGTGCCAGCAGCTGGAGGGGCGGCACAGATACGCAGTATTTT

V: TRBV4-1
size: few
D: -
J: TRBJ2-3
CDR3: CASSQDRGTGDTQYF
DNA: TGCGCCAGCAGCCAAGATCGGGGGACGGGGGATACGCAGTATTTT

V: TRBV5-5
size: -
D: -
J: TRBJ2-7
CDR3: CASSFWADGEQYF
DNA: TGTGCCAGCAGCTTTTGGGCAGACGGGGAGCAGTACTTC

V: TRBV30
size: -
D: -
J: TRBJ1-2
CDR3: CAWAGGNYGYTF
DNA: TGTGCCTGGGCCGGGGGTAACTATGGCTACACCTTC

V: TRBV27
size: -
D: -
J: TRBJ2-3
CDR3: CASRRNLVTDTQYF
DNA: TGTGCCAGTCGGCGGAACCTTGTCACAGATACGCAGTATTTT

V: TRBV6-6
size: -
D: TRBD1
J: TRBJ2-7
CDR3: CASSYSLDRSSYEQYF
DNA: TGTGCCAGCAGTTACTCGTTGGACAGGTCCTCCTACGAGCAGTACTTC

V: TRBV2
size: -
D: -
J: TRBJ2-5
CDR3: CASNLQGYETQYF
DNA: TGTGCCAGCAACCTACAGGGTTACGAGACCCAGTACTTC

V: TRBV19
size: -
D: -
J: TRBJ2-1
CDR3: CASVDRPYNEQFF
DNA: TGTGCCAGTGTAGATAGGCCCTACAATGAGCAGTTCTTC

V: TRBV5-6
size: -
D: TRBD1
J: TRBJ1-5
CDR3: CASSLGALTGGNQPQHF
DNA: TGTGCCAGCAGCTTAGGGGCTTTAACAGGGGGCAATCAGCCCCAGCATTTT

V: TRBV24-1
size: -
D: -
J: TRBJ1-4
CDR3: CATSDTGTNEKLFF
DNA: TGTGCCACCAGTGATACCGGGACTAATGAAAAACTGTTTTTT

V: TRBV18
size: few
D: -
J: TRBJ1-1
CDR3: CASSPQGTTEAFF
DNA: TGTGCCAGCTCACCACAGGGCACGACTGAAGCTTTCTTT

V: TRBV5-1
size: -
D: -
J: TRBJ2-5
CDR3: CASSRGGGETQYF
DNA: TGCGCCAGCAGCCGAGGGGGAGGAGAGACCCAGTACTTC

V: TRBV5-1
size: once
D: -
J: TRBJ2-5
CDR3: CASSFGPGSGETQYF
DNA: TGCGCCAGCAGCTTCGGTCCTGGGTCAGGAGAGACCCAGTACTTC

V: TRBV4-1
size: once
D: -
J: TRBJ1-1
CDR3: CASSQANLGFTTEAFF
DNA: TGCGCCAGCAGCCAAGCGAACCTGGGTTTTACAACTGAAGCTTTCTTT

V: TRBV21-1
size: -
D: -
J: TRBJ1-6
CDR3: CASSKVWGGGNSPLHF
DNA: -

V: TRBV7-9
size: -
D: TRBD1
J: TRBJ1-2
CDR3: CASSLEGQGSYGYTF
DNA: TGTGCCAGCAGCTTAGAGGGACAGGGGAGCTATGGCTACACCTTC

V: TRBV6-1
size: many
D: -
J: TRBJ2-2
CDR3: CASSEYSSNTGELFF
DNA: TGTGCCAGCAGTGAGTACAGCTCGAACACCGGGGAGCTGTTTTTT

V: TRBV3-1/TRBV3-2
size: -
D: -
J: TRBJ1-2
CDR3: CASSQGQESWGYTF
DNA: TGTGCCAGCAGCCAAGGACAGGAAAGTTGGGGCTACACCTTC

V: TRBV10-3
size: few
D: TRBD2
J: TRBJ2-7
CDR3: CAIRLDSGTTYEQYF
DNA: TGTGCCATCAGACTTGATAGCGGGACAACCTACGAGCAGTACTTC

V: TRBV6-5
size: once
D: -
J: TRBJ1-2
CDR3: CASRTLNHYGYTF
DNA: TGTGCCAGTAGGACGTTAAACCACTATGGCTACACCTTC

V: TRBV3-1/TRBV3-2
size: few
D: -
J: TRBJ1-1
CDR3: CASSQSTRAAFF
DNA: TGTGCCAGCAGCCAGTCTACTAGAGCGGCTTTCTTT

V: TRBV19
size: -
D: -
J: TRBJ2-2
CDR3: CASSDQANTGELFF
DNA: TGTGCCAGTAGTGACCAGGCGAACACCGGGGAGCTGTTTTTT

V: TRBV5-1
size: -
D: TRBD1
J: TRBJ2-7
CDR3: CASSREATTGVHEQYF
DNA: TGCGCCAGCAGCCGCGAGGCAACGACAGGGGTCCACGAGCAGTACTTC

V: TRBV2
size: -
D: -
J: TRBJ2-5
CDR3: CASITVDPLLPQETQYF
DNA: TGTGCCAGCATAACGGTAGACCCCCTACTGCCTCAAGAGACCCAGTACTTC

V: TRBV7-9
size: few
D: -
J: TRBJ2-7
CDR3: CASSPKMAGTSYEQYF
DNA: TGTGCCAGCAGCCCCAAGATGGCGGGAACCTCCTACGAGCAGTACTTC

V: TRBV5-6
size: once
D: TRBD1
J: TRBJ1-5
CDR3: CASSDGTATGPQHF
DNA: TGTGCCAGCAGCGATGGGACAGCCACTGGGCCCCAGCATTTT

V: TRBV7-9
size: few
D: TRBD2
J: TRBJ2-1
CDR3: CASSLGAGGMDEQFF
DNA: TGTGCCAGCAGCTTAGGGGCGGGAGGTATGGATGAGCAGTTCTTC

V: TRBV30
size: -
D: -
J: TRBJ1-2
CDR3: CAWTDPWGAIYGYTF
DNA: TGTGCCTGGACAGACCCCTGGGGGGCAATCTATGGCTACACCTTC

V: TRBV18
size: -
D: -
J: TRBJ1-1
CDR3: CASSRLADTEAFF
DNA: TGTGCCAGCTCACGCCTAGCAGACACTGAAGCTTTCTTT

V: TRBV29-1
size: -
D: -
J: TRBJ1-2
CDR3: CSVPLLDRRSYTF
DNA: TGCAGCGTTCCCTTACTTGACAGGAGGAGCTACACCTTC

V: TRBV19
size: -
D: TRBD1
J: TRBJ1-1
CDR3: CASQLQGAPVTEAFF
DNA: TGTGCCAGCCAGCTACAGGGGGCGCCGGTCACTGAAGCTTTCTTT

V: TRBV2
size: -
D: TRBD2
J: TRBJ2-7
CDR3: CASTGLAVYEQYF
DNA: TGTGCCAGCACGGGACTAGCGGTTTACGAGCAGTACTTC

V: TRBV6-2/TRBV6-3
size: -
D: -
J: TRBJ1-5
CDR3: CASSYGGAGQPQHF
DNA: TGTGCCAGCAGTTATGGCGGGGCGGGTCAGCCCCAGCATTTT

V: TRBV18
size: -
D: TRBD1
J: TRBJ1-2
CDR3: CASSMPGTGGNYGYTF
DNA: TGTGCCAGCTCAATGCCCGGGACAGGGGGCAACTATGGCTACACCTTC

V: TRBV12-5
size: -
D: TRBD2
J: TRBJ2-3
CDR3: CASGSGTRGGESTDTQYF
DNA: TGTGCTAGTGGTTCGGGGACTAGGGGAGGGGAAAGCACAGATACGCAGTATTTT

V: TRBV30
size: -
D: -
J: TRBJ1-1
CDR3: CAWNQGMNTEAFF
DNA: TGTGCCTGGAATCAAGGGATGAACACTGAAGCTTTCTTT

V: TRBV19
size: -
D: TRBD2
J: TRBJ2-3
CDR3: CASSGASGLAGADTQYF
DNA: TGTGCCAGTAGTGGAGCGTCGGGACTAGCGGGAGCAGATACGCAGTATTTT

V: TRBV27
size: -
D: TRBD2
J: TRBJ2-1
CDR3: CASSNGLAGGYNEQFF
DNA: TGTGCCAGCAGCAACGGACTAGCGGGAGGGTACAATGAGCAGTTCTTC

V: TRBV11-2
size: -
D: -
J: TRBJ2-7
CDR3: CASSLRDLNSEQYF
DNA: TGTGCCAGCAGCCTCCGGGACCTCAACTCCGAGCAGTACTTC

V: TRBV24-1
size: -
D: -
J: TRBJ2-1
CDR3: CATSAYNEQFF
DNA: TGTGCCACCAGTGCGTACAATGAGCAGTTCTTC

V: TRBV2
size: once
D: -
J: TRBJ2-3
CDR3: CASTMAGTDTQYF
DNA: TGTGCCAGCACTATGGCGGGCACAGATACGCAGTATTTT

V: TRBV5-1
size: -
D: -
J: TRBJ2-7
CDR3: CASSYDSSYEQYF
DNA: TGCGCCAGCAGCTACGACAGTTCCTACGAGCAGTACTTC

V: TRBV29-1
size: -
D: -
J: TRBJ1-5
CDR3: CSVTVGGSNQPQHF
DNA: TGCAGCGTTACCGTTGGTGGGAGCAATCAGCCCCAGCATTTT

V: TRBV18
size: once
D: TRBD1
J: TRBJ1-6
CDR3: CASSLASGQGNSPLHF
DNA: TGTGCCAGCTCCCTAGCTTCGGGACAGGGAAATTCACCCCTCCACTTT

V: TRBV5-6
size: -
D: -
J: TRBJ2-5
CDR3: CASSLIAQWMYQETQYF
DNA: TGTGCCAGCAGCTTGATCGCTCAATGGATGTACCAAGAGACCCAGTACTTC

V: TRBV5-5
size: -
D: TRBD2
J: TRBJ2-1
CDR3: CASSTGGTSGSLVYNEQFF
DNA: TGTGCCAGCAGCACCGGAGGGACTAGCGGGAGCTTGGTCTACAATGAGCAGTTCTTC

V: TRBV19
size: -
D: -
J: TRBJ1-1
CDR3: CATLKLTGITEAFF
DNA: TGTGCCACCCTAAAGTTAACAGGGATTACTGAAGCTTTCTTT

V: TRBV6-5
size: -
D: TRBD2
J: TRBJ2-7
CDR3: CASSFSGGGSYEQYF
DNA: TGTGCCAGCAGTTTTAGCGGGGGGGGCTCCTACGAGCAGTACTTC

V: TRBV11-2
size: many
D: -
J: TRBJ2-4
CDR3: CASSLERNIQYF
DNA: TGTGCCAGCAGCCTCGAAAGAAACATTCAGTACTTC

V: TRBV14
size: -
D: -
J: TRBJ2-7
CDR3: CASSQDSASLSEQYF
DNA: TGTGCCAGCAGCCAAGACTCCGCCTCCCTTAGCGAGCAGTACTTC

V: TRBV3-1/TRBV3-2
size: -
D: -
J: TRBJ2-7
CDR3: CASSPRGTQYEQYF
DNA: TGTGCCAGCAGCCCACGCGGGACACAGTACGAGCAGTACTTC

V: TRBV3-1/TRBV3-2
size: -
D: -
J: TRBJ1-5
CDR3: CASSQNNQPQHF
DNA: TGTGCCAGCAGCCAGAACAATCAGCCCCAGCATTTT

V: TRBV6-5
size: -
D: TRBD1
J: TRBJ1-2
CDR3: CASTSWDSPYGYTF
DNA: TGTGCCAGCACCTCATGGGACAGCCCTTATGGCTACACCTTC

V: TRBV18
size: -
D: -
J: TRBJ2-1
CDR3: CASSLSGRRNEQFF
DNA: TGTGCCAGCTCACTGTCGGGCCGGAGGAATGAGCAGTTCTTC

V: TRBV10-3
size: -
D: TRBD2
J: TRBJ2-5
CDR3: CAISAGGSGTGETQYF
DNA: TGTGCCATCAGTGCGGGAGGATCCGGGACTGGGGAGACCCAGTACTTC

V: TRBV10-2
size: -
D: -
J: TRBJ1-1
CDR3: CASSERGKNTEAFF
DNA: TGCGCCAGCAGTGAGAGGGGGAAAAACACTGAAGCTTTCTTT